This T cell receptor beta chain was retrieved from a study of cytomegalovirus exposure and HLA in healthy donors. Germline values: CDR1 MNHEY, CDR2 SMNVEV (reference sequence). The ends were cut back, 5 bases at V and 0 bases at J, with 13 bases in the middle. CDR3 length equals 15 residues. The PCR used 60 Vbeta and 13 Jbeta primers. Only in-frame clones appear in the TCRdb table, and some are missing; sequencing was by immunoSEQ multiplex PCR. This table holds 100,000 to 150,000 clones, about 82% found once. The sequence was collected from a boy aged 5-17 years in good health and CMV-seronegative. The V call is TRBV27, the J call TRBJ1-1; D call uncertain. The sample taken for sequencing was PBMCs. The CDR3 reads CASSPLGGVNTEAFF. The CDR3 DNA is TGTGCCAGCAGTCCCCTTGGCGGGGTGAACACTGAAGCTTTCTTT.